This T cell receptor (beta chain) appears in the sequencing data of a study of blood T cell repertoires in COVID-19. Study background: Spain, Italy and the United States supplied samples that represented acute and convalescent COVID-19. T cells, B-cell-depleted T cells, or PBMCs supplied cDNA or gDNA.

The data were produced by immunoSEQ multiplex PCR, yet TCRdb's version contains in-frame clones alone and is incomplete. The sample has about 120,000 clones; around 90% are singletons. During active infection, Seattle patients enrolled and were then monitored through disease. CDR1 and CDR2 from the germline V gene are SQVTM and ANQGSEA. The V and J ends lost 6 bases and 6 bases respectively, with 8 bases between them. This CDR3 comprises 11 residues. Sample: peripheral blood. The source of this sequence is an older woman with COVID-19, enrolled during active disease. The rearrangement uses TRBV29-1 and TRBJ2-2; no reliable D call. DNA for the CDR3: TGCAGCGTAGTGAGAGCCGGGGAGCTGTTTTTT. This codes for CSVVRAGELFF.